This entry describes one T cell receptor beta chain. What it binds is not known. Clones were sequenced by immunoSEQ multiplex PCR, and TCRdb holds only the in-frame ones, with some missing. The data contain roughly 110,000 clones, 90% of them singletons. The sample belongs to a study of OX40 agonist ivuxolimab in advanced cancers. Study-level information: Past anti-PD-1, anti-PD-L1 or anti-CTLA-4 therapy was accepted, and 40% had received some.

Overall study findings and caveats: Clonal expansion from baseline to week 6 occurred in both CD4+ and CD8+ T cells.

CDR3 size: 14 residues. The V and J ends lost 6 bases and 8 bases, in that order; junction bases with no gene match: 8. Germline CDR1 and CDR2: SGHDN and FVKESK. The J gene is TRBJ1-4, the V gene TRBV14; TRBD1 agrees at 8 bases. The sample was CD4+ or CD8+ T cells sorted from blood, taken in a trial of the OX40 agonist ivuxolimab. The receptor comes from an adult with an advanced solid tumor such as melanoma, head and neck, liver or kidney cancer. This CDR3 is CASRRTGPQEKLFF. The DNA for the CDR3 is TGTGCCAGCAGACGGACAGGGCCGCAAGAAAAACTGTTTTTT.